The text below deals with one TCR beta chain. The data were obtained in a study of blood T cell repertoires in COVID-19. Study as a whole: Samples taken during acute and convalescent COVID-19 were collected in the United States, Italy and Spain.

The V gene's germline CDR1 is SGDLS and CDR2 YYNGEE. V was clipped by 3 bases and J by 1 base; unmatched bases: 11. The CDR3 has 18 residues. In the study's own analysis: Reference gene primer amplification gave estimated nucleated cell counts. Generated by immunoSEQ multiplex PCR, the TCRdb table keeps only in-frame clones and is missing some. The DNA was the basis for D and trimming; V, J and clone size are from that table. The sample shows 97,000 or so clones, over 70% of them seen only once. The receptor comes from a man aged 55 to 70 with acute or convalescent COVID-19. The J gene is TRBJ1-5, the V gene TRBV9, with 9 bases aligning to TRBD1. The specimen sequenced was peripheral blood. CDR3 region: CASSEGATGGWSNQPQHF. Here the CDR3 DNA reads TGTGCCAGCAGCGAGGGAGCAACAGGGGGCTGGAGCAATCAGCCCCAGCATTTT.